This T cell receptor beta chain came from a study of blood T cell repertoires in COVID-19. Study overall: Acute and convalescent COVID-19 specimens originated in the United States, Italy and Spain.

The Seattle site enrolled patients during active infection and followed them longitudinally. The CDR3 consists of 14 residues. The germline gives CDR1 ENHRY, CDR2 SYGVKD. A word on this clone: At one of its ends the junction is not consistent with the germline gene, which may arise from a read error.

Only in-frame clones appear in the TCRdb table, and some are missing; sequencing was by immunoSEQ multiplex PCR. The sample lists about 180,000 clones, more than 65% occurring once. The source material was peripheral blood. This TCR came from a woman aged 60-75 years with COVID-19, enrolled during active disease. This chain joins TRBV10-3 and TRBJ2-7; D might be TRBD1 (5 bases). CDR3 in amino acids: CATSSGILTYEQYF. CDR3 nucleotide sequence: TGTGCCACCAGTTCAGGGATCCTTACCTACGAGCAGTACTTC.